One and the same sample provided the 23 T cell receptor beta chains below, sequenced in a study of cytomegalovirus exposure and HLA in healthy donors. 13 Jbeta primers and 60 Vbeta primers were used for the PCR. Profiled with immunoSEQ multiplex PCR; TCRdb holds only in-frame clones, not every one. The sample yields some 170,000 clones, roughly three quarters seen once. Sequencing was done on a sample of PBMCs. All receptors come from a man in his sixties in good health and CMV-seronegative.

V and J are TRBV12-5 and TRBJ2-2, with TRBD1 matching over 8 bases. The CDR3 contains 15 residues. The germline CDR1 and CDR2 sequences are LGHNT and FRNRAP. J lost 3 bases, V lost 2 bases, and 2 bases had no gene match. The CDR3 is CASGLIQGDTGELFF. The CDR3 nucleotides read TGTGCTAGTGGTTTGATACAGGGGGACACCGGGGAGCTGTTTTTT.

This clone was detected only once. Other nucleotide sequences from this sample produce the same CDR3. The rearrangement links TRBV9 to TRBJ2-1, with 10 bases fitting TRBD2. The ends lost 4 bases at V and 4 bases at J; junction bases unmatched: 5. CDR3 length: 15 residues. Germline lookup yields CDR1 SGDLS and CDR2 YYNGEE. The CDR3 bases are TGTGCCAGCAGCCGGAGCGGGGGGGTGTACAATGAGCAGTTCTTC. This translates into CASSRSGGVYNEQFF. The complete variable domain, with remaining parts taken from reference TRBV9 and TRBJ2-1, reads DSGVTQTPKHLITATGQRVTLRCSPRSGDLSVYWYQQSLDQGLQFLIQYYNGEERAKGNILERFSAQQFPDLHSELNLSSLELGDSALYFCASSRSGGVYNEQFFGPGTRLTVL.

V usage is TRBV6-1 and J usage is TRBJ2-7, with 9 bases fitting TRBD1. The V segment lost 5 bases and the J segment 5 bases; nucleotides outside the gene matches: 7. CDR3 length: 14 residues. Germline-derived CDR1 and CDR2 are MNHNS and SASEGT. The CDR3, as DNA: TGTGCCAGCAGTCGGGACAGGGCGGTAGACGAGCAGTACTTC. As protein: CASSRDRAVDEQYF.

This clone was detected a few times. The V call is TRBV27, the J call TRBJ2-1; 10 bases map to TRBD1. The CDR3 length is 17 residues. Germline V lookup: CDR1 MNHEY, CDR2 SMNVEV (reference sequence). With 5 bases clipped from V and 3 bases from J, the junction kept 10 bases outside the gene matches. Here the CDR3 DNA reads TGTGCCAGCAGTCTTCTACGGCGGGACAGGGGCTACAATGAGCAGTTCTTC. The encoded protein is CASSLLRRDRGYNEQFF.

This clone appeared a few times. The rearrangement uses TRBV19 and TRBJ2-1, with 8 bases that match TRBD1. Germline loops: CDR1 LNHDA, CDR2 SQIVND (reference sequence). The CDR3 is 16 amino acids. Losses at the gene ends were 6 bases for V and 7 bases for J; bases not matched to a gene: 14. The CDR3 region is CASSNLGQGRRNEQFF. The CDR3 DNA sequence: TGTGCCAGTAGCAATCTAGGACAGGGAAGACGGAATGAGCAGTTCTTC.

CDR3 amino acids: CASSLGFTGPVGYTF. DNA for the CDR3: TGTGCCAGCAGCTTAGGGTTCACAGGGCCCGTTGGCTACACCTTC. The rearrangement uses TRBV7-2 and TRBJ1-2; possible D gene TRBD1, 6 bases. Germline values: CDR1 SGHTA, CDR2 FQGNSA. The CDR3 extends over 15 amino acids. Between the trimmed V and J ends, which lost 1 base and 7 bases, there was a span of 16 bases.

The V gene is TRBV6-1, the J gene TRBJ2-7; D is unresolved. This CDR3 spans 14 amino acids. Looked up from germline, CDR1 is MNHNS and CDR2 is SASEGT. Trimming left V 1 base short and J 0 bases short, with 7 bases between. The CDR3 here is CASSEGYLSYEQYF. The CDR3 DNA reads as TGTGCCAGCAGTGAAGGTTATCTCTCCTACGAGCAGTACTTC.

This clone was counted between two and nine times. This chain joins TRBV18 and TRBJ2-7; D may be TRBD1 (5 bases). V lost 5 bases and J lost 2, with 16 bases in between. Germline V gives CDR1 KGHSH, CDR2 LQKENI. This CDR3 is 15 amino acids long. As DNA, the CDR3 is TGTGCCAGCTCAGACAGTGGCGCACGTCCCTACGAGCAGTACTTC. Protein sequence: CASSDSGARPYEQYF.

A remark on this clone: Other DNA sequences within the sample encode an identical CDR3. The chain recombines TRBV18 with TRBJ1-5; TRBD1 might be the D (5 bases). Trimming removed 3 bases from V and 5 bases from J, with 8 bases in between. CDR3 length: 13 residues. Germline V gives CDR1 KGHSH, CDR2 LQKENI. CDR3 loop: CASSPGRDQPQHF. The CDR3 DNA follows: TGTGCCAGCTCACCCGGCAGGGATCAGCCCCAGCATTTT.

The CDR3 region is CASSERDRGYEQYF. As DNA, the CDR3 is TGTGCCAGCAGTGAAAGGGACAGGGGATACGAGCAGTACTTC. V and J are TRBV2 and TRBJ2-7; the match to TRBD1 covers 10 bases. Germline V gene data show CDR1 as SNHLY and CDR2 as FYNNEI. CDR3 length: 14 amino acids. Losses at the gene ends were 2 bases for V and 4 bases for J; bases not matched to a gene: 2.

The chain is built from TRBV6-6 and TRBJ1-3; maybe TRBD1 (5 bases). The V end lost 6 bases, the J end lost 4 bases, and 10 bases lay between the germline ends. This CDR3 is built from 13 residues. From germline, CDR1 is MNHNY and CDR2 SVGAGI (reference sequence). The CDR3 loop reads CASRVGGGNTIYF. CDR3 nucleotide sequence: TGTGCCAGCAGGGTTGGGGGGGGAAACACCATATATTTT.

The rearrangement uses TRBV28 and TRBJ2-1; TRBD2 matches at 14 bases. J lost 10 bases, V lost 4 bases, and 9 bases had no gene match. CDR1 is MDHEN and CDR2 is SYDVKM in the germline V gene. This CDR3 contains 16 residues. The CDR3 here is CASSSPGTSGSGEQFF. The CDR3 DNA sequence: TGTGCCAGCAGTTCGCCCGGGACTAGCGGGAGTGGAGAGCAGTTCTTC.

A few counts support this clone. The V and J genes are TRBV7-8 and TRBJ1-2; 7 bases line up with TRBD1. V lost 5 bases to trimming and J lost 6 bases; unmatched junction nucleotides: 15. This CDR3 has 16 residues. The germline V gene encodes CDR1 SGHVS and CDR2 FQNEAQ. CDR3 residues: CASSPNPGQRVDGYTF. For the CDR3, the DNA is TGTGCCAGCAGCCCTAATCCGGGACAGAGAGTCGATGGCTACACCTTC.

The J gene is TRBJ2-5, the V gene TRBV5-1, with 8 bases fitting TRBD2. The tail of the sequence fits TRBJ2-7 better, so the J call may be wrong. Germline lookup yields CDR1 SGHRS and CDR2 YFSETQ. The CDR3 consists of 14 residues. CDR3 in amino acids: CASRQRESVYEQYF. The CDR3 nucleotides are TGCGCCAGCAGGCAGCGGGAGAGCGTCTACGAGCAGTACTTC.

The V call is TRBV6-6, the J call TRBJ1-5, with D unresolved. Germline values: CDR1 MNHNY, CDR2 SVGAGI (reference sequence). The length of the CDR3 is 15 residues. The germline V and J ends were trimmed by 7 bases and 10 bases, with 23 bases remaining between them. The chain's CDR3 is CASTPGGSLGRPQHF. DNA for the CDR3: TGTGCCAGCACCCCGGGAGGCAGTCTAGGTCGTCCCCAGCATTTT.

J is TRBJ2-2 and V is TRBV6-4; 7 bases fit TRBD2. Germline assignment: CDR1 MRHNA and CDR2 SNTAGT. V shed 5 bases and J 2 bases; nucleotides not matched to a gene: 5. The length of the CDR3 is 15 residues. The CDR3 spells CASSPGGDNTGELFF. The CDR3 DNA reads TGTGCCAGCAGTCCGGGAGGTGATAACACCGGGGAGCTGTTTTTT.

The gene calls are TRBV14 and TRBJ2-5, with 9 bases that match TRBD1. This CDR3 spans 16 amino acids. CDR1 is SGHDN and CDR2 is FVKESK in the germline V gene. V shed 4 bases and J 1 base; nucleotides not matched to a gene: 7. The CDR3 DNA follows: TGTGCCAGCAGCCTAGGGACAGGGCTCTCCCAAGAGACCCAGTACTTC. Translating it yields CASSLGTGLSQETQYF. The variable domain in full, completed from reference TRBV14 and TRBJ2-5, reads EAGVTQFPSHSVIEKGQTVTLRCDPISGHDNLYWYRRVMGKEIKFLLHFVKESKQDESGMPNNRFLAERTGGTYSTLKVQPAELEDSGVYFCASSLGTGLSQETQYFGPGTRLLVL.

The rearrangement links TRBV19 to TRBJ2-1, with 7 bases that match TRBD2. Trimming cost V 10 bases and J 8 bases; bases outside gene matches: 11. Germline assignment: CDR1 LNHDA and CDR2 SQIVND (reference sequence). The CDR3 totals 13 residues. CDR3 region: CATQAGSWDEQFF. The CDR3 nucleotides read TGTGCCACCCAAGCGGGATCCTGGGATGAGCAGTTCTTC.

The chain joins TRBV6-5 to TRBJ2-1, with TRBD1 matching over 9 bases. CDR3 length: 13 residues. V shed 5 bases, J shed 9 bases, and the junction held 5 bases outside the gene matches. The germline CDR1 and CDR2 sequences are MNHEY and SVGAGI. In nucleotides, the CDR3 is TGTGCCAGCAGTCAAGGGGGACAGGGTGAGCAGTTCTTC. This encodes CASSQGGQGEQFF.

The chain uses TRBV5-6 and TRBJ2-7, with 7 positions matching TRBD1. Germline CDR1 SGHDT, CDR2 YYEEEE. There are 14 residues in the CDR3. With V trimmed by 0 bases and J by 4 bases, 4 bases remained unmatched. The CDR3 region has the DNA TGTGCCAGCAGCTTGGGGGACAGCTTGTACGAGCAGTACTTC. This translates into CASSLGDSLYEQYF. Supplemented by reference TRBV5-6 and TRBJ2-7, the full variable domain reads DAGVTQSPTHLIKTRGQQVTLRCSPKSGHDTVSWYQQALGQGPQFIFQYYEEEERQRGNFPDRFSGHQFPNYSSELNVNALLLGDSALYLCASSLGDSLYEQYFGPGTRLTVT.

This clone occurred once. This chain joins TRBV7-2 and TRBJ1-2; 12 bases match TRBD1. V lost 5 bases to trimming and J lost 4 bases; unmatched junction nucleotides: 8. Germline V gene sequence: CDR1 SGHTA, CDR2 FQGNSA. This CDR3 contains 16 residues. The CDR3 sequence: CASSARDRGQFYGYTF. CDR3 DNA: TGTGCCAGCAGCGCCCGGGACAGGGGGCAGTTCTATGGCTACACCTTC.

The J gene is TRBJ1-2, the V gene TRBV7-9; weak D call: TRBD1 (6 bases). The germline V gene has CDR1 SEHNR and CDR2 FQNEAQ (reference sequence). V lost 5 bases to trimming and J lost 4 bases, with 14 bases between them. The length of the CDR3 is 14 residues. The CDR3 nucleotides are TGTGCCAGCAGCCCCTGGGACACAGCCTATGGCTACACCTTC. Amino acid sequence: CASSPWDTAYGYTF.

This chain links TRBV7-9 with TRBJ2-1; 11 bases are shared with TRBD2. Unmatched junction bases numbered 3, after V lost 4 bases and J lost 4 bases. CDR1 and CDR2 from the germline V gene are SEHNR and FQNEAQ (reference sequence). The CDR3 contains 15 residues. CDR3 nucleotide sequence: TGTGCCAGCAGCTCTAGCGGGGGGAGATACAATGAGCAGTTCTTC. Translating gives CASSSSGGRYNEQFF.